This T cell receptor (beta chain) is drawn from a study of multiple sclerosis patients with progressive multifocal leukoencephalopathy. Every PCR reaction included synthetic inline CDR3 controls for all V-J pairings. Assay used: immunoSEQ multiplex PCR; TCRdb lists only in-frame clones, some missing. Here the sample spans 30,000 or so clones, over 80% being singletons. On this clone: Its target is not known.

Deletions cut 6 bases from V and 6 bases from J, with 17 bases between. The CDR3 runs 14 residues. The germline V gene encodes CDR1 KGHSH and CDR2 LQKENI. The time point is: time of PML onset. After about 15 to 60 months on natalizumab, the natalizumab-treated patients developed PML. Study-wide results and limits: Lower normalized Shannon entropy suggested reduced TRB diversity in most PML patients. Before and during natalizumab, the clones expanded at PML already existed.

The TCR comes from a woman aged 40 to 55 with progressive multifocal leukoencephalopathy. The material sequenced was PBMCs, taken from a patient treated with natalizumab. This sequence joins TRBV18 and TRBJ1-2; maybe TRBD1 (6 bases). The chain's CDR3 is CASSPRGGQDGYTF. CDR3 DNA sequence: TGTGCCAGCTCGCCGCGAGGGGGGCAAGATGGCTACACCTTC.